The T cell receptor beta chain described here comes from a study of blood T cell repertoires in COVID-19. Assay used: immunoSEQ multiplex PCR; TCRdb lists only in-frame clones, some missing. The sample records about 230,000 clones, roughly 83% being singletons. Sequencing input: peripheral blood. This clonotype originated in a man aged 35 to 55 with acute or convalescent COVID-19.

The chain's CDR3 is CATSITLRDYGSEQFF. The CDR3 DNA reads as TGTGCCACCAGCATAACATTACGGGACTACGGGAGTGAGCAGTTCTTC. V is TRBV15 and J is TRBJ2-1, with TRBD2 matching 7 bases. The CDR3 totals 16 residues. Trimming removed 4 bases from V and 9 bases from J; junction bases left unmatched: 15. Germline V CDR1 and CDR2: LNHNV, YYDKDF (reference sequence). The full variable domain, in which reference TRBV15 and TRBJ2-1 provide the parts outside the CDR3, is DAMVIQNPRYQVTQFGKPVTLSCSQTLNHNVMYWYQQKSSQAPKLLFHYYDKDFNNEADTPDNFQSRRPNTSFCFLDIRSPGLGDTAMYLCATSITLRDYGSEQFFGPGTRLTVL.